This TCR beta chain was obtained from a study of CD8+ T cells in alopecia areata. Study in general: Treatment with tofacitinib (6 to 18 months) was followed by 6 months off drug.

Study results and limitations: Both scalp clonality and the expanded CD8+ clones among the top 100 showed a significant decrease with tofacitinib. Uncertainty remains about how baseline CD8+ expansion links to response, with one nonresponder.

In each case, RNA was isolated and then reverse transcribed into cDNA as the sequencing template. TCRdb keeps only in-frame clones here, not all; method: immunoSEQ multiplex PCR. The table has about 120,000 clones, over 60% seen once. CDR3 length: 14 residues. The germline V gene encodes CDR1 SEHNR and CDR2 FQNEAQ (reference sequence). V shed 5 bases, J shed 6 bases, and the junction held 8 bases outside the gene matches. With regard to this clone: Its antigen is undetermined.

The treatment here: oral pan-JAK inhibitor, 5-10 mg twice daily. The V gene is TRBV7-9, the J gene TRBJ2-7; TRBD2 matches 9 bases. The TCR comes from a human donor with alopecia areata. The sample consisted of CD4+ T cells sorted from blood, taken at week 4, from a patient treated with tofacitinib. The CDR3 DNA reads TGTGCCAGCAGCCGGACCGGGACTAGCTCCGAGCAGTACTTC. Translation: CASSRTGTSSEQYF. The full variable domain, its missing parts supplied by reference TRBV7-9 and TRBJ2-7, is DTGVSQNPRHKITKRGQNVTFRCDPISEHNRLYWYRQTLGQGPEFLTYFQNEAQLEKSRLLSDRFSAERPKGSFSTLEIQRTEQGDSAMYLCASSRTGTSSEQYFGPGTRLTVT.